These 13 T cell receptor beta chains came from one sample sequenced in a study of shared clonotypes between healthy human individuals. CD8 cells regarded as naive lacked CD45RO, were positively chosen for CCR7, and omitted terminally differentiated effector memory CD45RA+ cells. Here immunoSEQ multiplex PCR was the method, and the copy in TCRdb shows in-frame clones only, minus some. This table has about 2.2 million clones, roughly 93% appearing once. The sample was naive CD8+ T cells from PBMCs. The receptor set was obtained from a man younger than 35 in good health. Some clones in this sample may be carry-over from other donors' samples.

With regard to this clone: Distinct nucleotide sequences in the sample also encode this CDR3. The V and J genes are TRBV5-5 and TRBJ2-7; TRBD1 agrees at 8 bases. The CDR3 consists of 13 residues. Trimming took 4 bases from V and 4 from J; bases not matched to a gene: 4. CDR1 SGHKS and CDR2 YYEKEE come from the germline V gene (reference sequence). CDR3 DNA: TGTGCCAGCAGCCTCCGACAGGGGTACGAGCAGTACTTC. Encoded protein: CASSLRQGYEQYF.

This chain joins TRBV28 and TRBJ1-4, with 9 bases fitting TRBD1. The CDR3 runs 15 residues. After removal of 5 bases from V and 10 bases from J, the junction contained 11 bases not matched to a gene. The germline V gene has CDR1 MDHEN and CDR2 SYDVKM. CDR3 sequence reads: CASSPRQGEPGKLFF. The CDR3 DNA reads TGTGCCAGCAGTCCACGACAGGGGGAACCCGGAAAACTGTTTTTT.

The chain is built from TRBV4-1 and TRBJ1-4, with 7 bases fitting TRBD1. V gave up 3 bases and J gave up 3 bases; unmatched junction bases: 7. Germline V gene sequence: CDR1 MGHRA, CDR2 YSYEKL. The CDR3 has 16 residues. CDR3 in amino acids: CASSQAPGTANEKLFF. The CDR3 DNA reads as TGCGCCAGCAGCCAGGCCCCCGGGACAGCTAATGAAAAACTGTTTTTT.

The chain couples TRBV28 to TRBJ2-1, with 9 bases that match TRBD2. The length of the CDR3 is 16 residues. V gave up 2 bases and J gave up 6 bases; unmatched junction bases: 8. Germline V lookup: CDR1 MDHEN, CDR2 SYDVKM. The CDR3, as DNA: TGTGCCAGCAGTTTAATCGCCCAGCGGGAGGTCAATGAGCAGTTCTTC. This codes for CASSLIAQREVNEQFF.

The V call is TRBV7-9, the J call TRBJ1-3; the D is unclear. The CDR3 extends over 12 amino acids. Trimming cost V 4 bases and J 5 bases, with 6 bases left between them. In germline, CDR1 is SEHNR, CDR2 FQNEAQ (reference sequence). CDR3 sequence: CASSSDRNTIYF. The CDR3 DNA follows: TGTGCCAGCAGCTCGGACCGAAACACCATATATTTT.

The V gene is TRBV14, the J gene TRBJ2-7, with D perhaps TRBD1 (7 bases). CDR3 length: 14 residues. From germline, CDR1 is SGHDN and CDR2 FVKESK. With 3 bases removed from V and 3 bases from J, the gap between germline ends came to 12 bases. The CDR3 nucleotides are TGTGCCAGCAGCCAGCGGGACAGTTACTACGAGCAGTACTTC. As protein: CASSQRDSYYEQYF.

The chain is built from TRBV27 and TRBJ1-3; tentatively, D is TRBD1 (6 bases). Germline values: CDR1 MNHEY, CDR2 SMNVEV (reference sequence). Trimming removed 6 bases at V and 0 bases at J, with 9 bases between. This CDR3 spans 14 amino acids. Here the CDR3 DNA reads TGTGCCAGCAGGCCCAGGGGCTCTGGAAACACCATATATTTT. Its protein product is CASRPRGSGNTIYF.

CDR3 bases: TGTGCCAGCAGCCCCGGGGCTAGCGGGAGTGGGGAGCAGTACTTC. Translated: CASSPGASGSGEQYF. J is TRBJ2-7 and V is TRBV7-9; TRBD2 matches at 10 bases. This CDR3 contains 15 residues. CDR1 is SEHNR and CDR2 is FQNEAQ in the germline V gene (reference sequence). The trim removed 5 bases at V and 7 bases at J, leaving 11 bases unmatched.

This clone was observed a single time. Other DNA variants within this sample encode the same CDR3. The J gene is TRBJ2-2, the V gene TRBV9; D ambiguous. The length of the CDR3 is 13 residues. V gave up 0 bases and J gave up 4 bases, with 4 bases separating them. In germline, CDR1 is SGDLS, CDR2 YYNGEE. In nucleotides, the CDR3 is TGTGCCAGCAGCGTAGAAGTCACCGGGGAGCTGTTTTTT. It codes for CASSVEVTGELFF.

This clone was found once. This chain uses TRBV27 with TRBJ2-3; no definite D call. Germline lookup yields CDR1 MNHEY and CDR2 SMNVEV (reference sequence). The CDR3 is 15 amino acids. V was trimmed by 6 bases and J by 1 base, leaving 14 bases between them. The CDR3 DNA sequence: TGTGCCAGCAGCCTTAGTGTAATCGGCACAGATACGCAGTATTTT. Its protein is CASSLSVIGTDTQYF.

The gene calls are TRBV5-1 and TRBJ2-7, with no clear D. CDR1 is SGHRS and CDR2 is YFSETQ in the germline V gene. The CDR3 length is 15 residues. V was cut by 0 bases and J by 0 bases, with 10 bases left in between. This CDR3 is CASSLVVYPSYEQYF. CDR3 DNA sequence: TGCGCCAGCAGCTTGGTCGTCTACCCCTCCTACGAGCAGTACTTC. Complete variable domain (other parts from reference TRBV5-1 and TRBJ2-7): KAGVTQTPRYLIKTRGQQVTLSCSPISGHRSVSWYQQTPGQGLQFLFEYFSETQRNKGNFPGRFSGRQFSNSRSEMNVSTLELGDSALYLCASSLVVYPSYEQYFGPGTRLTVT.

The rearrangement uses TRBV10-2 and TRBJ1-4, with D maybe TRBD1 (5 bases). Germline CDR1 WSHSY, CDR2 SAAADI. This CDR3 has 14 amino acids. Between the trimmed V and J ends, which lost 6 bases and 8 bases, there was a span of 16 bases. CDR3 nucleotides: TGCGCCAGCAGGTTCCGGGGAGGGGAGGAAAAACTGTTTTTT. Its translation: CASRFRGGEEKLFF.

This chain uses TRBV13 with TRBJ2-2; D is unclear. Trimming removed 5 bases from V and 6 bases from J, with 13 bases in between. CDR3 length equals 14 residues. Germline CDR1 PRHDT, CDR2 FYEKMQ (reference sequence). The CDR3 bases are TGTGCCAGCAGCCTGGAAAATGTTGCCGGGGAGCTGTTTTTT. Amino acids: CASSLENVAGELFF.